This T cell receptor beta chain was identified during a study of early T cells in non-severe SARS-CoV-2 infection. At the level of the study: Chains from this unsorted whole-blood bulk RNA could not be paired.

The study, taken as a whole, reports: Private and CD4 specificities were missed by VDJdb matching, skewed to anti-spike CD8.

cDNA molecules, individually, were tagged with unique molecular identifiers. TCRdb processed the 5' RACE reads anew with MiXCR; each CDR3 protein has one entry. The profile covers approximately 75,000 distinct CDR3 sequences, with about 4.6% appearing a single time and 3% to 4% taken by the ten largest. This clonotype was detected many times. What it recognizes is unknown. Germline V gives CDR1 MNHEY, CDR2 SMNVEV (reference sequence). The CDR3 sequence is 17 residues long. Trimming cost V 5 bases and J 3 bases; bases outside gene matches: 8. This TCR derives from an adult who was a healthcare worker with PCR-confirmed SARS-CoV-2 infection or an uninfected control (not recorded which). The donor label of this sample is uncertain. The V call is TRBV27, the J call TRBJ1-4; 11 bases agree with TRBD1. This specimen was whole blood, taken at baseline. The CDR3 reads CASSEQPDRGPNEKLFF. The CDR3 DNA is TGTGCCAGCAGTGAACAACCGGACAGGGGGCCTAATGAAAAACTGTTTTTT.